Here is one T cell receptor beta chain with its context. The specificity of this receptor is unknown. Base qualities were left out, and no much larger clone turns up one base away. The CDR3 numbers 15 residues from cysteine through phenylalanine. The retained sequence is limited to the CDR3, 45 bases, with the frame set at the first base. Unmatched junction bases come to 3, with V trimmed by 3 bases and J by 6 bases. Taken from the germline V gene, the CDR1 and CDR2 loops are LGHNA and YNFKEQ. This record belongs to a study of blood T cell repertoires in COVID-19 (dated by TCRdb to 2020 to 2021). Describing the broader study: Samples covering the acute and convalescent phases of COVID-19 were provided by collaborators in the United States, Italy and Spain. Samples were obtained from the ongoing ImmuneRACE study (first 160 participants) and from 1,000 to 1,500 subjects provided by 6 global collaborators. The repertoires were released in a freely available public database meant as a resource for research on the immune response to SARS-CoV-2. A de-identified subject ID, COVID-19 status, age in years and sex were almost always included in the sample metadata. The prospective study material was composed of cDNA or gDNA derived from T cells, B-cell-depleted T cells, or PBMCs. Subjects who had been exposed to COVID-19, were actively infected with it, or had recovered from it provided the deeply sampled blood TCRbeta repertoires that made up the dataset. HLA class I and class II types, where available, came from metadata supplied by the sample provider rather than from assay-based typing. Paper-wide results and their limitations: The amount of clinical and demographic metadata varied by source and participant and was provided uncurated.

Participants in the prospective study were aged roughly 18 to 100 years, lived in 20 to 25 United States geographic areas, and enrolled through a virtual design. Cohort assignment in the prospective study relied on participant-reported clinical history from a screening survey and a study questionnaire. For ImmuneRACE Cohort 3, a participant was defined as recovered based on two consecutive negative NP/OP PCR tests, clearance by a healthcare professional, or resolution of symptoms. Mobile phlebotomists in the prospective study collected whole blood, serum and a nasopharyngeal or oropharyngeal swab from every participant. Additional blood draws and questionnaires over an approximately 2-month period could optionally be provided by prospective study participants. Before DNA extraction, prospective study blood samples were shipped either frozen or at room temperature. The immunoSEQ Assay, a bias-controlled multiplex PCR, was used to amplify TCRbeta CDR3 regions from genomic DNA. Per the source publication's procedure: Nucleated cell counts per sample were estimated from amplification of reference gene primers within the assay. To quantify the absolute abundance of each unique TCRbeta CDR3 rearrangement, sequence reads were collapsed and filtered. Productive Simpson clonality was computed per sample as the square root of Simpson's diversity index over productive rearrangements. This is the immuneACCESS table as TCRdb keeps it, with only in-frame sequences that have V and J called. A part of the clones is gone; compared with another copy, unresolved V genes explain less than half, and the rest is unexplained. That table gives V, J and clone size, and the DNA gave D and trimming. This sample lists 200,000 to 250,000 clones; less than 85% were detected once. The ten largest clones capture approximately 1.8% of the sample.

The source material was PBMCs or T cells enriched from blood (not recorded which). The TCR sequence derives from a man aged 55 to 69 who had recovered from COVID-19. The chain couples TRBV4-2 to TRBJ1-5; 12 bases in the middle match TRBD1. The nucleotide sequence is given as TGTGCCAGCAGCCAGGGACAGGGGGCAAGTCAGCCCCAGCATTTT. Its protein is CASSQGQGASQPQHF.